This T cell receptor beta chain was retrieved from a study of T cell responses to AZD1222 COVID-19 vaccine (dated by TCRdb to 2020 to 2023). Regarding the complete study: A total of over 230 trial participants underwent TCR sequencing, of whom 207 had received two doses of AZD1222 and around 25 had received two doses of the MenACWY control vaccine. Trial participants were enrolled by age into subgroups of 18-55, 56-69 and 70-plus years, and roughly 150, 30 and 60 TCR-sequenced participants, respectively, were included in these subgroups. Study-wide conclusions, independent of this receptor: A significant rise in spike-specific TCR breadth and depth was observed after two AZD1222 doses relative to day 0 and relative to MenACWY recipients. Vaccine-associated CD4 TCRs spanned the whole spike protein, with dominant responses in regions 160-218 and 743-854. No day 14 peak-response samples were available, so repertoires were characterized only after the peak T cell response. Reportedly, almost half of the unique spike-specific TCRs recognized epitopes lying outside the regions that are mutated in the B.1.351 and B.1.1.7 variants. Participants were mostly white British, with more females than males. The authors suggested clonal diversity may have been underestimated. The 56-69-year group was small, and its depth increase did not reach significance, likely because of low power. Conclusions about previously exposed vaccinees were limited because only six AZD1222 recipients were SARS-CoV-2 seropositive at baseline.

A word on this clone: What this receptor recognizes is not known. The input lacks base qualities; no much larger clone sits a single base away.

The CDR3 regions of human TCRbeta chains were subjected to immunosequencing. The paper's processing steps were these. Repertoire TCRs were matched against a reference library of SARS-CoV-2-specific TCRs generated with the MIRA antigen-specificity platform. Breadth meant the fraction of unique TCRs that were SARS-CoV-2-associated, whereas depth meant the fraction of total T cells that were SARS-CoV-2-associated. Each spike-specific TCR was assigned to its reactive spike region and to a CD4 or CD8 class using the MIRA data. Log10-transformed breadth and depth values were compared by one-way ANOVA with Sidak's multiple comparisons tests. Not all clones reach the TCRdb copy of this immuneACCESS table, which keeps in-frame sequences only. Checked studies attribute under half of the gap to unresolved V genes and leave the rest unexplained. V, J and clone size reflect that table, while D and trimming were determined from the DNA. The sample records 100,000 to 150,000 clones, about nine tenths of which are singletons. The ten largest make up around 1.1% of the sample.

The CDR3 contains 18 residues, cysteine and phenylalanine counted. Here the CDR3 DNA is all that survives: 54 bases in frame from base 1. V sheds 2 bases and J sheds 3 bases, leaving 20 bases between their ends. As encoded in the germline V gene, CDR1 is SGHTA while CDR2 is FQGNSA. The time point label on this specimen signifies: about 28 days (+/-7) after the second vaccine dose. Because spike-specific TCR depth and breadth did not differ between the two schedules, AZD1222 recipients who got a second dose at roughly 4 weeks were pooled with those who got a second dose at roughly 12 weeks. Vaccinee samples came from UK trials COV001 and COV002, including a single-blind randomized controlled phase 2/3 trial of AZD1222 (ChAdOx1 nCoV-19) in healthy adults. Trial participant PBMC samples were collected at day 0 and day 28 after the second dose for TCRbeta chain sequencing.

This chain joins TRBV7-2 to TRBJ1-5, with no confidently assigned D gene. The sequence derives from an adult who received the AZD1222 COVID-19 vaccine. The sequencing here drew on peripheral blood, taken 28 days after the second AZD1222 dose. This receptor carries the CDR3 CASSLPGAGRRINQPQHF. The sequenced DNA: TGTGCCAGCAGCTTACCGGGTGCGGGCAGGCGAATCAATCAGCCCCAGCATTTT.